A single sample gave rise to the 9 T cell receptor beta chains below, sequenced in a study of cytomegalovirus exposure and HLA in healthy donors. The PCR contained 60 Vbeta and 13 Jbeta primers. Profiling relied on immunoSEQ multiplex PCR, and the TCRdb table lists in-frame clones only, not all of them. Of under 60,000 clones in the sample, approximately 77% are singletons; the top ten hold 2.5% to 3.5%. Sequencing was carried out using PBMCs. The receptors stem from a woman between 40 and 55 years old in good health and CMV-seropositive.

The genes are TRBV6-1 and TRBJ2-7; tentative D call: TRBD2 (5 bases). The CDR3 loop spans 12 amino acids. Per germline, CDR1 MNHNS and CDR2 SASEGT. Trimming removed 11 bases from V and 0 bases from J, with 11 bases in between. DNA for the CDR3: TGTGCCGGAGGAAGAGGCTCCTACGAGCAGTACTTC. Its translation: CAGGRGSYEQYF.

The V and J genes are TRBV6-1 and TRBJ2-1, with 7 bases identical to TRBD2. Germline-derived CDR1 and CDR2 are MNHNS and SASEGT. The CDR3 consists of 14 residues. The J segment lost 3 bases and the V segment lost 6 bases, leaving 5 bases of the junction unmatched. CDR3 amino acids: CASRLSGVYNEQFF. The CDR3 region has the DNA TGTGCCAGCAGGTTGAGCGGGGTCTACAATGAGCAGTTCTTC.

The gene calls are TRBV6-1 and TRBJ2-1; 13 nucleotides agree with TRBD2. With 4 bases clipped from V and 6 bases from J, the junction kept 6 bases outside the gene matches. CDR3 length equals 16 residues. From germline, CDR1 is MNHNS and CDR2 SASEGT. DNA of the CDR3: TGTGCCAGCAGTGCGACTAGCGGGGGGCCTTTCAATGAGCAGTTCTTC. It specifies CASSATSGGPFNEQFF.

This clone was detected only a few times. This rearrangement joins TRBV29-1 to TRBJ2-3, with 9 bases lining up with TRBD2. CDR3 length: 16 amino acids. Unmatched junction bases numbered 14, after V lost 5 bases and J lost 5 bases. Looked up from germline, CDR1 is SQVTM and CDR2 is ANQGSEA. CDR3 amino acids: CSVHPSAGGPGDTQYF. Here the CDR3 DNA reads TGCAGCGTTCACCCCTCAGCGGGGGGCCCGGGAGATACGCAGTATTTT.

The chain couples TRBV27 to TRBJ1-1, with TRBD1 identical over 7 bases. V shed 4 bases, J shed 8 bases, and the junction held 4 bases outside the gene matches. Germline CDR1 is MNHEY and CDR2 is SMNVEV (reference sequence). The CDR3 totals 12 residues. The CDR3 DNA reads as TGTGCCAGCAGTTACAAGACAGGGGAAGCTTTCTTT. Its protein is CASSYKTGEAFF.

This clone occurred a few times. The rearrangement uses TRBV7-2 and TRBJ1-1; 7 bases fit TRBD1. Looked up from germline, CDR1 is SGHTA and CDR2 is FQGNSA. This CDR3 comprises 18 residues. J lost 0 bases, V lost 5 bases, and 15 bases had no gene match. This chain's CDR3 is CASSTLGTVFVLNTEAFF. Here the CDR3 DNA reads TGTGCCAGCAGCACCCTAGGGACAGTTTTCGTTTTGAACACTGAAGCTTTCTTT.

This rearrangement joins TRBV11-3 to TRBJ2-3, with D maybe TRBD2 (6 bases). CDR1 and CDR2 from the germline V gene are SGHNT and YENEEA. Between the trimmed V and J ends, which lost 4 bases and 3 bases, there was a span of 11 bases. The CDR3 has 14 amino acids. CDR3 bases: TGTGCCAGCAGCTCAGGACTATTTACAGATACGCAGTATTTT. Translation gives CASSSGLFTDTQYF.

The chain joins TRBV9 to TRBJ2-5; the match to TRBD1 covers 9 bases. Per germline, CDR1 SGDLS and CDR2 YYNGEE. Trimming at V came to 4 bases and at J to 5 bases, leaving 9 bases not matched to a gene. The CDR3 runs 15 residues. The CDR3 sequence is CASSLRTGAGETQYF. Here the CDR3 DNA reads TGTGCCAGCAGCTTACGGACAGGGGCTGGGGAGACCCAGTACTTC.

The chain links TRBV7-9 to TRBJ2-5; D is ambiguous. This CDR3 spans 10 amino acids. The germline V gene has CDR1 SEHNR and CDR2 FQNEAQ (reference sequence). Deletions cut 6 bases from V and 3 bases from J, with 2 bases between. CDR3 DNA sequence: TGTGCCAGCAGTAAAGAGACCCAGTACTTC. This gives the protein CASSKETQYF.